These 31 T cell receptor beta chains originate from one sample sequenced in a study of siplizumab effects on memory and regulatory T cells. The data were produced by immunoSEQ multiplex PCR, yet TCRdb's version contains in-frame clones alone and is incomplete. The profile covers approximately 100,000 clones, with 91% appearing a single time and roughly 2.7% taken by the ten largest. The sequencing input was CD4+ T cells sorted from blood. These receptors were taken from a human donor in good health. Some clones in this sample may be carry-over from other donors' samples.

This clone was recorded only once. This CDR3 is also generated by other DNA sequences in the sample. The gene calls are TRBV6-5 and TRBJ1-2, with 8 nucleotides matching TRBD1. The length of the CDR3 is 15 residues. With V trimmed by 6 bases and J by 8 bases, 14 bases remained unmatched. CDR1 and CDR2 from the germline V gene are MNHEY and SVGAGI. For the CDR3, the DNA is TGTGCCAGCAGGCAACCCGGGACAGGTCTTGGCGGCTACACCTTC. It is translated as CASRQPGTGLGGYTF.

This rearrangement joins TRBV11-2 to TRBJ2-1; D remains unclear. The germline gives CDR1 SGHAT, CDR2 FQNNGV. Trimming cost V 2 bases and J 10 bases, with 15 bases left between them. The length of the CDR3 is 14 residues. CDR3 sequence: CASSLPITRYEQFF. The CDR3 coding sequence is TGTGCCAGCAGCTTACCCATCACCCGCTACGAGCAGTTCTTC.

The chain carries TRBV18 and TRBJ1-2, with D possibly being TRBD1 (6 bases). Trimming pared 3 bases from V and 4 bases from J, leaving 12 bases between. Germline CDR1 and CDR2: KGHSH and LQKENI. The CDR3 has 14 amino acids. The CDR3 DNA reads as TGTGCCAGCTCACCTACAGGGAATGGCTATGGCTACACCTTC. Encoded protein: CASSPTGNGYGYTF.

The chain is built from TRBV12-5 and TRBJ2-7; D is unresolved. Trimming took 5 bases from V and 7 from J, leaving 15 bases between them. This CDR3 is built from 13 residues. Germline V gives CDR1 LGHNT, CDR2 FRNRAP. The CDR3: CASGPRSTGEQYF. The CDR3 nucleotides read TGTGCTAGTGGTCCCCGATCAACCGGGGAGCAGTACTTC.

The DNA for the CDR3 is TGCGCCAGCAGCCAAGATATTGGGGGAGCCACTGAAGCTTTCTTT. It translates to CASSQDIGGATEAFF. This chain uses TRBV4-1 with TRBJ1-1, with D perhaps matching TRBD1 (5 bases). Germline loops: CDR1 MGHRA, CDR2 YSYEKL. V lost 0 bases to trimming and J lost 4 bases, with 12 bases between them. CDR3 length: 15 amino acids.

The chain links TRBV11-2 to TRBJ1-2; D gene uncertain. CDR1 and CDR2 (germline): SGHAT, FQNNGV. The CDR3 totals 13 residues. V lost 4 bases to trimming and J lost 6 bases, with 12 bases between them. CDR3 sequence (DNA): TGTGCCAGCAGCTCCGCTTGGGAAGATGGCTACACCTTC. Its translation: CASSSAWEDGYTF. The whole variable domain, filled in from reference TRBV11-2 and TRBJ1-2, reads EAGVAQSPRYKIIEKRQSVAFWCNPISGHATLYWYQQILGQGPKLLIQFQNNGVVDDSQLPKDRFSAERLKGVDSTLKIQPAKLEDSAVYLCASSSAWEDGYTFGSGTRLTVV.

This sequence joins TRBV7-3 and TRBJ2-1; 10 bases are shared with TRBD2. Germline CDR1 is SGHTA and CDR2 is FQGTGA. CDR3 size: 17 residues. The junction had 7 bases not matched to a gene; V was cut back by 5 bases and J by 0 bases. Here the CDR3 DNA reads TGTGCCAGCAGCAAAGGGGCTAGCGGGAGCTCCTACAATGAGCAGTTCTTC. It specifies CASSKGASGSSYNEQFF. The full variable domain, with the rest looked up from reference TRBV7-3 and TRBJ2-1, is GAGVSQTPSNKVTEKGKYVELRCDPISGHTALYWYRQSLGQGPEFLIYFQGTGAADDSGLPNDRFFAVRPEGSVSTLKIQRTERGDSAVYLCASSKGASGSSYNEQFFGPGTRLTVL.

The rearrangement links TRBV15 to TRBJ2-2; no definite D call. This CDR3 is 15 amino acids long. The germline CDR1 and CDR2 sequences are LNHNV and YYDKDF (reference sequence). The ends were cut back, 2 bases at V and 1 base at J, with 8 bases in the middle. The CDR3 bases are TGTGCCACCAGCAGATACCAGCAGAACACCGGGGAGCTGTTTTTT. It yields the protein CATSRYQQNTGELFF.

This clone was seen more than once but under ten times. The chain uses TRBV6-5 and TRBJ1-1; no reliable D call. With 6 bases removed from V and 7 bases from J, the gap between germline ends came to 9 bases. This CDR3 spans 11 amino acids. Germline CDR1 is MNHEY and CDR2 is SVGAGI. The CDR3 region has the DNA TGTGCCAGCAGAGGGCCTCTTGAAGCTTTCTTT. Protein sequence: CASRGPLEAFF.

This rearrangement joins TRBV15 to TRBJ1-2; D not resolved. The V end was cut by 0 bases, the J end by 2 bases, with 7 bases between. The CDR3 loop spans 14 amino acids. The germline gives CDR1 LNHNV, CDR2 YYDKDF (reference sequence). The CDR3 region has the DNA TGTGCCACCAGCAGAGAAGTAGGGAACTATGGCTACACCTTC. It yields the protein CATSREVGNYGYTF.

The rearrangement joins TRBV19 to TRBJ2-5, with 9 bases matching TRBD1. V lost 4 bases and J lost 3; bases outside the gene matches: 3. CDR1 and CDR2 (germline): LNHDA, SQIVND (reference sequence). The CDR3 covers 14 residues. Here the CDR3 DNA reads TGTGCCAGTAGTACGGACAGGGGAAAAGAGACCCAGTACTTC. This translates into CASSTDRGKETQYF.

The chain combines TRBV5-1 with TRBJ1-2, with TRBD1 as a possible D gene (6 bases). The V gene's germline CDR1 is SGHRS and CDR2 YFSETQ. The CDR3 runs 15 residues. Trimming took off 4 bases at V and 6 bases at J, with 19 bases between the two ends. The CDR3 nucleotides are TGCGCCAGCAGCCCCAGGCGGGACACCAGACATGGCTACACCTTC. Translation gives CASSPRRDTRHGYTF.

V and J are TRBV7-3 and TRBJ2-1; possible D gene TRBD1, 6 bases. Germline CDR1 and CDR2: SGHTA and FQGTGA. The CDR3 contains 13 residues. V was shortened by 2 bases and J by 15 bases, with 17 bases between the two germline ends. The CDR3 loop is CASSLDDGTKPFF. CDR3 DNA sequence: TGTGCCAGCAGCTTAGACGATGGGACAAAGCCGTTCTTC.

The rearrangement joins TRBV10-2 to TRBJ1-2; possible D gene TRBD1, 5 bases. The CDR3 spans 12 residues. The germline gives CDR1 WSHSY, CDR2 SAAADI. V shed 6 bases and J shed 7 bases, with 12 bases lying between them. For the CDR3, the DNA is TGCGCCAGCAGGAGGGACCGCAGTGGCTACACCTTC. This translates into CASRRDRSGYTF.

The genes are TRBV5-6 and TRBJ2-5, with no clear D. Germline loops: CDR1 SGHDT, CDR2 YYEEEE. Trimming shortened V by 0 bases and J by 5 bases, and 8 bases separated the two germline ends. This CDR3 contains 13 residues. The CDR3 is CASSLAGSETQYF. In DNA, the CDR3 is TGTGCCAGCAGCTTGGCAGGTTCGGAGACCCAGTACTTC.

This chain connects TRBV28 to TRBJ1-1, with TRBD1 as a possible D gene (5 bases). The CDR3 contains 16 residues. Trimming removed 1 base from V and 0 bases from J, with 12 bases in between. CDR1 and CDR2 (germline): MDHEN, SYDVKM. The CDR3 bases are TGTGCCAGCAGTTTATATGGGACCACAGTGAACACTGAAGCTTTCTTT. It specifies CASSLYGTTVNTEAFF.

The rearrangement uses TRBV6-5 and TRBJ2-7, with D perhaps matching TRBD1 or TRBD2 (6 bases each). The CDR3 has 11 residues. V lost 9 bases and J 6 bases, leaving 12 bases between the germline ends. The germline V gene encodes CDR1 MNHEY and CDR2 SVGAGI. The DNA for the CDR3 is TGTGCCAGGTGGGGGGCAGGCGAGCAGTACTTC. The encoded protein is CARWGAGEQYF.

V and J are TRBV7-2 and TRBJ2-1; unclear D gene. The CDR3 contains 15 residues. V was shortened by 0 bases and J by 1 base, with 7 bases between the two germline ends. Germline CDR1 reads SGHTA; CDR2 reads FQGNSA. In DNA, the CDR3 is TGTGCCAGCAGCTTAGCCCCGAGTTCCTACAATGAGCAGTTCTTC. It codes for CASSLAPSSYNEQFF.

The V gene is TRBV7-2, the J gene TRBJ2-1, with D possibly TRBD1 on 7 matching bases. The CDR3 is 13 residues long. The ends were cut back, 5 bases at V and 6 bases at J, with 11 bases in the middle. Germline lookup yields CDR1 SGHTA and CDR2 FQGNSA. The CDR3 region is CASSDQGGNEQFF. The CDR3 nucleotides read TGTGCCAGCAGCGACCAGGGGGGCAATGAGCAGTTCTTC.

The V gene is TRBV9, the J gene TRBJ2-1; D is undetermined. This CDR3 is 14 amino acids long. V gave up 0 bases and J gave up 3 bases, with 7 bases separating them. In germline, CDR1 is SGDLS, CDR2 YYNGEE. Here the CDR3 reads CASSVAEFYNEQFF. As DNA, the CDR3 is TGTGCCAGCAGCGTAGCAGAATTCTACAATGAGCAGTTCTTC.

The rearrangement joins TRBV6-6 to TRBJ2-4, with 7 positions matching TRBD2. The CDR3 spans 16 residues. The V and J ends lost 5 bases and 3 bases, in that order; junction bases with no gene match: 10. Germline V lookup: CDR1 MNHNY, CDR2 SVGAGI (reference sequence). This chain's CDR3 is CASSNLLAYGKNIQYF. CDR3 nucleotides: TGTGCCAGCAGTAACCTACTAGCGTATGGCAAAAACATTCAGTACTTC.

This chain links TRBV12-5 with TRBJ2-5; 9 bases map to TRBD1. Trimming at V came to 6 bases and at J to 5 bases, leaving 10 bases not matched to a gene. From germline, CDR1 is LGHNT and CDR2 FRNRAP. The CDR3 covers 15 residues. CDR3 DNA sequence: TGTGCTAGTGGGTCGGACAGGGGCTCGGGGGAGACCCAGTACTTC. Amino acid sequence: CASGSDRGSGETQYF.

The V gene is TRBV5-4, the J gene TRBJ2-7; 7 bases agree with TRBD2. Trimming took 7 bases from V and 0 from J; bases not matched to a gene: 4. The germline CDR1 and CDR2 sequences are SGHNT and YYREEE (reference sequence). The CDR3 loop spans 13 amino acids. The CDR3 protein is CASGTTPSYEQYF. CDR3 bases: TGTGCCAGCGGGACTACACCCTCCTACGAGCAGTACTTC.

The J gene is TRBJ2-5, the V gene TRBV15, with D possibly being TRBD1 or TRBD2 (5 bases each). The V end lost 2 bases, the J end lost 1 base, and 14 bases lay between the germline ends. The CDR3 has 16 residues. Germline V gene lookup returns CDR1 LNHNV and CDR2 YYDKDF (reference sequence). DNA of the CDR3: TGTGCCACCAGCAGACGACAGCGGAGTTTCCAAGAGACCCAGTACTTC. It translates to CATSRRQRSFQETQYF.

This chain uses TRBV6-6 with TRBJ1-1; 9 nucleotides match TRBD1. V trimming: 6 bases; J trimming: 4 bases; junction bases outside the gene matches: 12. Germline V gene sequence: CDR1 MNHNY, CDR2 SVGAGI (reference sequence). CDR3 length: 16 residues. The CDR3 spells CASRAGQGGRSTEAFF. The CDR3 coding sequence is TGTGCCAGCAGAGCGGGACAGGGAGGTCGGAGCACTGAAGCTTTCTTT.

The rearrangement links TRBV19 to TRBJ1-5, with 7 bases lining up with TRBD1. The germline V gene has CDR1 LNHDA and CDR2 SQIVND (reference sequence). V dropped 5 bases and J dropped 5; count of bases not matched to a gene: 12. The CDR3 is 16 amino acids. The CDR3 DNA is TGTGCCAGTAGTTGGGCCCTGGGACAGAATTATCAGCCCCAGCATTTT. Amino acid sequence: CASSWALGQNYQPQHF.

The rearrangement joins TRBV5-8 to TRBJ1-1, with a weak D call TRBD1 (6 bases). The V gene lost 1 base and the J gene lost 0 bases, with 16 bases spanning the gap. The CDR3 covers 17 residues. Germline values: CDR1 SGHTS, CDR2 YDEGEE. The CDR3 here is CASSLPGAGALNTEAFF. The CDR3 region has the DNA TGTGCCAGCAGCTTGCCTGGGGCGGGGGCCCTGAACACTGAAGCTTTCTTT. Full variable domain (outside the CDR3, taken from reference TRBV5-8 and TRBJ1-1): EAGVTQSPTHLIKTRGQQATLRCSPISGHTSVYWYQQALGLGLQFLLWYDEGEERNRGNFPPRFSGRQFPNYSSELNVNALELEDSALYLCASSLPGAGALNTEAFFGQGTRLTVV.

CDR3: CASSRQNNLAREQYF. CDR3 DNA: TGTGCCAGCAGCCGTCAGAACAATCTTGCCAGGGAGCAGTACTTC. This chain uses TRBV7-2 with TRBJ2-7; D is undetermined. V dropped 5 bases and J dropped 7 bases, with 21 bases sitting between them. CDR1 SGHTA and CDR2 FQGNSA come from the germline V gene. The CDR3 has 15 residues.

The V call is TRBV14, the J call TRBJ1-5; D unresolved. Germline V CDR1 and CDR2: SGHDN, FVKESK. This CDR3 spans 16 amino acids. V was trimmed by 1 base and J by 4 bases, leaving 14 bases between them. The CDR3 here is CASSQGKTGQNQPQHF. CDR3 DNA sequence: TGTGCCAGCAGCCAAGGCAAGACTGGCCAAAATCAGCCCCAGCATTTT.

The chain recombines TRBV19 with TRBJ1-4; D perhaps matches TRBD1 (6 bases). This CDR3 region has 17 residues. CDR1 is LNHDA and CDR2 is SQIVND in the germline V gene (reference sequence). Trimming stripped 3 bases from V and 1 base from J, with 15 bases between. The CDR3 nucleotides are TGTGCCAGTAGTATTAGTCCGACAGGAGTAACTAATGAAAAACTGTTTTTT. This gives the protein CASSISPTGVTNEKLFF.

The rearrangement joins TRBV18 to TRBJ2-2; TRBD2 agrees at 8 bases. Germline assignment: CDR1 KGHSH and CDR2 LQKENI. Losses at the gene ends were 6 bases for V and 5 bases for J; bases not matched to a gene: 11. The CDR3 loop spans 16 amino acids. The CDR3 reads CASSPPSGSGTGELFF. The CDR3 coding sequence is TGTGCCAGCTCCCCCCCCAGCGGGAGTGGGACCGGGGAGCTGTTTTTT.